A selection of T cell receptor beta chains follows, all from one sample in a study of Graves' ophthalmopathy and Graves' hyperthyroidism. TCRdb independently ran MiXCR on the multiplex PCR reads; one entry per CDR3 protein. The data contain 400,000 to 450,000 distinct CDR3 sequences, more than 20% of them seen just once; the ten biggest clones take up roughly 3.2%. Sequenced sample: peripheral blood. The receptors derive from a woman aged 18-35 years with stable Graves' hyperthyroidism. Both conserved end residues are part of each CDR3. Each record gives: J gene, V gene, CDR3 protein.

TRBJ1-1,TRBV27,CASSSQGGAFF
TRBJ2-7,TRBV12-3/TRBV12-4,CASRQGLSYEQYF
TRBJ2-6,TRBV12-3/TRBV12-4,CASSFPPGSGANVLTF
TRBJ1-5,TRBV28,CASKLLGTGGRQPQHF
TRBJ2-2,TRBV5-6,CASSLETGGINTGELFF
TRBJ2-7,TRBV20-1,CSARVTLAGEQYF
TRBJ2-6,TRBV12-3/TRBV12-4,CASSLQTGSGANVLTF
TRBJ2-5,TRBV20-1,CSARARWVGETQYF
TRBJ2-7,TRBV18,CASSRQKSVSYEQYF
TRBJ2-6,TRBV12-3/TRBV12-4,CASREGRTGGANVLTF
TRBJ1-1,TRBV20-1,CSALQFVNTEAFF
TRBJ2-7,TRBV4-3,CASSPGTRRYQQYF
TRBJ2-7,TRBV6-4,CASSYSHSTYEQYF
TRBJ1-1,TRBV27,CASSLQTSTEAFF
TRBJ2-7,TRBV6-5,CASSYADSYEQYF
TRBJ1-1,TRBV30,CAWGKGMNTEAFF
TRBJ2-7,TRBV20-1,CSARGDSPEQYF
TRBJ1-1,TRBV29-1,CSVEDLGYTEAFF
TRBJ1-1,TRBV13,CASISHYTEAFF
TRBJ2-5,TRBV6-1,CASSEDRGLETQYF
TRBJ2-7,TRBV9,CASSGASGSEQYF
TRBJ1-5,TRBV6-1,CASSLKVGYSNQPQHF
TRBJ1-5,TRBV27,CASSYWGDSNQPQHF
TRBJ2-5,TRBV20-1,CSARGLAETQYF
TRBJ2-7,TRBV20-1,CSARTVRDSSYEQYF
TRBJ1-1,TRBV28,CASSLGVLTEAFF